Each of the 18 T cell receptor beta chains below was sequenced from the same sample in a study of CD8 T cells in ankylosing spondylitis. Study results and caveats: A TCR beta motif of eight highly homologous variants appeared characteristic of ankylosing spondylitis blood.

MiXCR, applied by TCRdb to the 5' RACE reads, yields one record per CDR3 protein. The repertoire has hundreds of thousands of distinct CDR3 sequences, about 11% of them found once; the top ten carry 0.51%. Antigens for these TCRs are unknown. What was sequenced was blood, either unsorted or a sorted T cell fraction (not recorded which). The receptors originated from a male donor with ankylosing spondylitis.

Ten or more counts support this clonotype. The genes are TRBV29-1 and TRBJ2-5; D unclear. CDR1 and CDR2 (germline): SQVTM, ANQGSEA. Between the trimmed V and J ends, which lost 5 bases and 0 bases, there was a span of 13 bases. CDR3 length: 14 amino acids. CDR3 bases: TGCAGCGTTCCCCCCATAGGGTACCAAGAGACCCAGTACTTC. Its protein product is CSVPPIGYQETQYF.

V and J are TRBV24-1 and TRBJ2-7; D is possibly TRBD1 or TRBD2 (6 bases each). CDR3 length: 14 residues. The germline V gene encodes CDR1 KGHDR and CDR2 SFDVKD. The ends were cut back, 4 bases at V and 6 bases at J, with 15 bases in the middle. The CDR3 sequence is CATSEHRDFSEQYF. The CDR3 region has the DNA TGTGCCACCAGTGAGCACAGGGACTTCTCCGAGCAGTACTTC.

About this clonotype itself: A much larger clone sits a single nucleotide away, making a read error possible. This sequence joins TRBV20-1 and TRBJ2-7; 7 bases map to TRBD2. The V gene's germline CDR1 is DFQATT and CDR2 SNEGSKA (reference sequence). J lost 5 bases, V lost 6 bases, and 13 bases had no gene match. This CDR3 contains 14 residues. The CDR3, as DNA: TGCAGTGCGCAAAAAGCGGGGCGGAACCACGAGCAGTACTTC. Residues: CSAQKAGRNHEQYF.

This rearrangement joins TRBV27 to TRBJ2-7, with D maybe TRBD2 (6 bases). The CDR3 contains 16 residues. The V and J ends lost 6 bases and 2 bases respectively, with 20 bases between them. Looked up from germline, CDR1 is MNHEY and CDR2 is SMNVEV (reference sequence). The CDR3 region has the DNA TGTGCCAGCAGCCGGGCGGGGAGCCGGGCGACCTACGAGCAGTACTTC. This encodes CASSRAGSRATYEQYF.

This sequence joins TRBV9 and TRBJ2-5; 9 bases are a match to TRBD1. Germline CDR1 SGDLS, CDR2 YYNGEE. J lost 0 bases, V lost 2 bases, and 8 bases had no gene match. This CDR3 comprises 17 residues. The CDR3 region is CASSVGDRDAYQETQYF. CDR3 in DNA: TGTGCCAGCAGCGTGGGGGACAGGGACGCGTACCAAGAGACCCAGTACTTC.

At least ten counts were recorded for this clonotype. This chain uses TRBV12-3 or TRBV12-4 with TRBJ1-2; tentatively, D is TRBD1 (5 bases). The CDR3 runs to 13 residues. V was pared by 5 bases and J by 8 bases, with 15 bases between. The CDR3 region has the DNA TGTGCCAGCAGTCAATACGGGGACGAAGGCTACACCTTC. This sequence encodes CASSQYGDEGYTF.

This clonotype appeared a few times. J is TRBJ2-3 and V is TRBV7-2; 10 bases map to TRBD1. The V segment lost 7 bases and the J segment 2 bases; nucleotides outside the gene matches: 3. Per germline, CDR1 SGHTA and CDR2 FQGNSA. The CDR3 spans 14 residues. CDR3 sequence (DNA): TGTGCCAGCACCGGGACAGGGGCCACAGATACGCAGTATTTT. This encodes CASTGTGATDTQYF.

The table lists this clonotype with a few counts. The rearrangement uses TRBV7-2 and TRBJ2-2, with 9 bases that match TRBD2. Germline V lookup: CDR1 SGHTA, CDR2 FQGNSA. This CDR3 contains 16 residues. The J segment lost 4 bases and the V segment lost 3 bases, leaving 6 bases of the junction unmatched. CDR3 sequence (DNA): TGTGCCAGCAGCTTCAATCTAGCGGGGCCCACCGGGGAGCTGTTTTTT. Amino acids: CASSFNLAGPTGELFF.

This clonotype was counted a single time. The chain combines TRBV4-3 with TRBJ2-3, with 11 bases lining up with TRBD2. The CDR3 consists of 17 residues. Unmatched junction bases numbered 8, after V lost 4 bases and J lost 2 bases. Germline V gene lookup returns CDR1 LGHNA and CDR2 YSLEER. The CDR3 nucleotides read TGCGCCAGCAGCCTTAGCGGGAGGGCCTCTCCCACAGATACGCAGTATTTT. Encoded protein: CASSLSGRASPTDTQYF.

The gene calls are TRBV6-1 and TRBJ2-1, with a weak D call TRBD2 (6 bases). The CDR3 totals 15 residues. CDR1 is MNHNS and CDR2 is SASEGT in the germline V gene. Trimming left V 8 bases short and J 9 bases short, with 23 bases between. CDR3 sequence (DNA): TGTGCCAGCTTCAGACCGGGAGCAAGTACAAGTGAGCAGTTCTTC. As protein: CASFRPGASTSEQFF.

This CDR3 reads CAIRSLGQSSYEQYF. The CDR3 DNA reads as TGTGCCATCAGATCCTTAGGACAGAGCTCCTACGAGCAGTACTTC. V gene TRBV10-3 combines with J gene TRBJ2-7, with D tentatively TRBD1 (6 bases). The germline V and J ends were trimmed by 6 bases and 0 bases, with 15 bases remaining between them. Per germline, CDR1 ENHRY and CDR2 SYGVKD. The CDR3 consists of 15 residues.

This clonotype was detected ten times or more. V gene TRBV7-3 combines with J gene TRBJ1-1; 8 bases are shared with TRBD1. Germline loops: CDR1 SGHTA, CDR2 FQGTGA. After removal of 5 bases from V and 5 bases from J, the junction contained 7 bases not matched to a gene. The CDR3 extends over 14 amino acids. CDR3 sequence (DNA): TGTGCCAGCAGCCTGACAGGGGAAACGACTGAAGCTTTCTTT. Translation: CASSLTGETTEAFF.

The sample holds a few counts of this clonotype. J is TRBJ1-3 and V is TRBV4-3, with TRBD1 identical over 7 bases. The junction had 11 bases not matched to a gene; V was cut back by 3 bases and J by 0 bases. The germline V gene has CDR1 LGHNA and CDR2 YSLEER. CDR3 length: 18 amino acids. CDR3 nucleotide sequence: TGCGCCAGCAGCCATCTCACCCCCCGGGACAGCTCTGGAAACACCATATATTTT. Residues: CASSHLTPRDSSGNTIYF.

The gene calls are TRBV11-3 and TRBJ2-2; tentative D call: TRBD1 (5 bases). Trimming removed 0 bases from V and 6 bases from J, with 11 bases in between. CDR1 is SGHNT and CDR2 is YENEEA in the germline V gene. The CDR3 extends over 15 amino acids. The DNA for the CDR3 is TGTGCCAGCAGCTTAGAACAAAGGGGCGCCGGGGAGCTGTTTTTT. Encoded protein: CASSLEQRGAGELFF.

In this sample, this clonotype turned up a few times. The chain has TRBV7-3 and TRBJ1-1; D gene ambiguous. Germline lookup yields CDR1 SGHTA and CDR2 FQGTGA. V lost 5 bases to trimming and J lost 0 bases, with 7 bases between them. This CDR3 contains 13 residues. CDR3 in DNA: TGTGCCAGCAGCGAGCGGGTGAACACTGAAGCTTTCTTT. This sequence encodes CASSERVNTEAFF.

The CDR3 DNA sequence: TGCGCCAGCAGCCTCCGAACCGCGTCTAGTCGCGAGCAGTACTTC. This gives the protein CASSLRTASSREQYF. The J gene is TRBJ2-7, the V gene TRBV4-3; D is undetermined. The V end lost 4 bases, the J end lost 6 bases, and 19 bases lay between the germline ends. This CDR3 is 15 amino acids long. Germline CDR1 and CDR2: LGHNA and YSLEER.

This clonotype was observed at least ten times. V gene TRBV4-2 combines with J gene TRBJ2-5; D is unresolved. From germline, CDR1 is LGHNA and CDR2 YNFKEQ. The CDR3 is 14 amino acids. Trimming shortened V by 2 bases and J by 5 bases, and 12 bases separated the two germline ends. Here the CDR3 reads CASSQKGGRETQYF. Here the CDR3 DNA reads TGTGCCAGCAGCCAAAAAGGTGGGCGGGAGACCCAGTACTTC.

The table lists this clonotype with many counts. CDR3 DNA sequence: TGTGCCAGCAGCTTTGCCCGCTCCTACGAGCAGTACTTC. As protein: CASSFARSYEQYF. This chain connects TRBV5-5 to TRBJ2-7; no clear D. V lost 2 bases and J 0 bases, leaving 6 bases between the germline ends. CDR3 size: 13 residues. From germline, CDR1 is SGHKS and CDR2 YYEKEE (reference sequence).